The sequence of this TCR beta chain was determined in a study of blood T cell repertoires in COVID-19. In the study overall: The cDNA or gDNA used as material had been derived from T cells, B-cell-depleted T cells, or PBMCs.

The repertoire was sequenced with immunoSEQ multiplex PCR; TCRdb's copy has only in-frame clones and lacks some. The data contain around 230,000 clones, roughly 91% of them singletons. This study enrolled people aged about 18 to 100 from around 26 US geographic areas. The table lists this clone with a few counts. The V and J ends lost 2 bases and 6 bases respectively, with 8 bases between them. CDR3 size: 13 residues. Germline V gives CDR1 MDHEN, CDR2 SYDVKM. The specimen was PBMCs or T cells enriched from blood (not recorded which). V usage is TRBV28 and J usage is TRBJ1-5; D is unclear. This sequence was found in a woman under 40 with acute COVID-19. The CDR3 nucleotides read TGTGCCAGCAGTTTAGGAGGGAGTCAGCCCCAGCATTTT. It encodes CASSLGGSQPQHF.